This TCR beta chain was identified in a study of cytomegalovirus exposure and HLA in healthy donors. Germline loops: CDR1 MNHNS, CDR2 SASEGT. The CDR3 consists of 15 residues. Trimming shortened V by 0 bases and J by 8 bases, and 13 bases separated the two germline ends. In the PCR, 60 Vbeta and 13 Jbeta primers were used. Only in-frame clones appear in the TCRdb table, and some are missing; sequencing was by immunoSEQ multiplex PCR. The top ten hold around 7% of the sample, which has 150,000 to 200,000 clones, 80% seen once. The sample taken for sequencing was PBMCs. The source is a man aged 25 to 40 in good health and CMV-seropositive. The chain recombines TRBV6-1 with TRBJ2-2; weak D call: TRBD2 (6 bases). This CDR3 is CASSEAGGFSGELFF. For the CDR3, the DNA is TGTGCCAGCAGTGAAGCGGGGGGATTTTCGGGGGAGCTGTTTTTT.